This is a list of T cell receptor beta chains from one sample in a study of blood T cell repertoires in COVID-19. Sequenced by immunoSEQ multiplex PCR; TCRdb stores in-frame clones only, minus some. The table has approximately 120,000 clones, 80% to 90% seen once. The material sequenced was peripheral blood. These receptor sequences come from a human donor in a cohort sampled during active COVID-19. CDR3s leave out the opening cysteine and the closing phenylalanine or tryptophan.

v_call cdr3_aa
TRBV5-1 ASSLEAGAPFYGYT
TRBV6-5 ASRGGGAGGNTIY
TRBV5-1 ASSPTGATNEKLF
TRBV5-1 ASSLGGRGSDQPQH
TRBV6-5 ASSYGKGGYGYT
TRBV7-2 ASSLKGDRVYEQY
TRBV15 ATSRDQRGPQDTQY
TRBV7-7 ASSLGLAGNNEQF
TRBV28 ASRILGLAGGRNEQY
TRBV28 ASSLPPGGEQY